The 18 T cell receptor beta chains presented below share a single source sample, sequenced in a study of cytotoxic CD8 clonotypes in ibrutinib-treated CLL (dated by TCRdb to 2020 to 2022). Preparation of the library involved the immunoSEQ multiplex PCR assay. The clones in this table, taken by TCRdb from immuneACCESS, are in-frame only. Not every clone is retained; where verified, under half of the shortfall comes from an unresolved V gene, and the cause of the rest is unknown. The sample data list 200,000 to 250,000 clones, and under 75% of these were observed just once. In total, the top ten clones hold 15% of the sample. The time point label, as the study defines it: approximately 25 months on ibrutinib. The sequencing used PBMCs, collected after 24 months of ibrutinib treatment. These receptors all stem from a human donor with chronic lymphocytic leukemia.

This clone has a handful of counts. V usage is TRBV7-6 and J usage is TRBJ2-7; D remains ambiguous. CDR3 length equals 13 residues. V was pared by 1 base and J by 0 bases, with 4 bases between. CDR1 SGHVS and CDR2 FNYEAQ come from the germline V gene. CDR3 sequence (DNA): TGTGCCAGCAGCTTAGGACACTCCTACGAGCAGTACTTC. Encoded protein: CASSLGHSYEQYF.

The gene calls are TRBV27 and TRBJ1-1; D call uncertain. This CDR3 is 12 amino acids long. V was clipped by 6 bases and J by 5 bases, with 10 bases between them. Germline V lookup: CDR1 MNHEY, CDR2 SMNVEV (reference sequence). CDR3 sequence: CASRGGWTEAFF. The CDR3, as DNA: TGTGCCAGCAGGGGAGGTTGGACTGAAGCTTTCTTT.

The V and J genes are TRBV20-1 and TRBJ2-5; the D is unclear. The CDR3 sequence is 10 residues long. V gave up 6 bases and J gave up 5 bases, with 7 bases separating them. Germline V lookup: CDR1 DFQATT, CDR2 SNEGSKA (reference sequence). CDR3 DNA sequence: TGCAGTGCCACTGCGGAGACCCAGTACTTC. As protein: CSATAETQYF.

V gene TRBV10-3 combines with J gene TRBJ1-5; maybe TRBD1 (5 bases). The germline CDR1 and CDR2 sequences are ENHRY and SYGVKD. There are 15 residues in the CDR3. V was shortened by 1 base and J by 5 bases, with 12 bases between the two germline ends. Here the CDR3 reads CAISEWGERDQPQHF. CDR3 nucleotides: TGTGCCATCAGTGAGTGGGGGGAACGGGATCAGCCCCAGCATTTT.

This chain joins TRBV7-3 and TRBJ2-3; 8 nucleotides align to TRBD1. Germline V lookup: CDR1 SGHTA, CDR2 FQGTGA. This CDR3 comprises 14 residues. Germline trimming cut 5 bases from V and 4 bases from J; bases unmatched to any gene: 5. The CDR3 DNA follows: TGTGCCAGCAGCCAATCAGGGGGCCCAGATACGCAGTATTTT. Residues: CASSQSGGPDTQYF.

The chain uses TRBV9 and TRBJ2-6; the D is unclear. CDR3 length: 15 residues. Per the germline V gene, CDR1 is SGDLS and CDR2 is YYNGEE. The V end lost 4 bases, the J end lost 4 bases, and 12 bases lay between the germline ends. This CDR3 is CASSRPQGGANVLTF. DNA for the CDR3: TGTGCCAGCAGCCGGCCCCAAGGGGGGGCCAACGTCCTGACTTTC.

This clone occurred a few times. V is TRBV14 and J is TRBJ2-7, with 7 positions matching TRBD2. The CDR3 has 15 amino acids. Germline CDR1 SGHDN, CDR2 FVKESK. J gave up 0 bases and V 5 bases, and 7 bases lay outside the gene matches. CDR3: CASSDLSGYSYEQYF. CDR3 in DNA: TGTGCCAGCAGCGACCTTAGCGGGTACTCCTACGAGCAGTACTTC.

This chain's CDR3 is CATSSARTSGTDTQYF. CDR3 coding DNA: TGTGCCACCAGCAGCGCCAGGACTAGCGGAACAGATACGCAGTATTTT. The rearrangement links TRBV15 to TRBJ2-3, with TRBD2 matching over 10 bases. The CDR3 spans 16 residues. CDR1 is LNHNV and CDR2 is YYDKDF in the germline V gene (reference sequence). Losses at the gene ends were 3 bases for V and 3 bases for J; bases not matched to a gene: 6. Full variable domain (missing parts from reference TRBV15 and TRBJ2-3): DAMVIQNPRYQVTQFGKPVTLSCSQTLNHNVMYWYQQKSSQAPKLLFHYYDKDFNNEADTPDNFQSRRPNTSFCFLDIRSPGLGDTAMYLCATSSARTSGTDTQYFGPGTRLTVL.

This clone was seen a single time. The chain is built from TRBV4-3 and TRBJ2-4; D gene uncertain. Germline values: CDR1 LGHNA, CDR2 YSLEER. This CDR3 has 16 amino acids. V lost 3 bases and J lost 0, with 12 bases in between. In DNA, the CDR3 is TGCGCCAGCAGCCAGGGTCCTAACCTAGCCAAAAACATTCAGTACTTC. Protein product: CASSQGPNLAKNIQYF.

This chain uses TRBV19 with TRBJ1-2; possibly TRBD1 for D (6 bases). Between the trimmed V and J ends, which lost 7 bases and 3 bases, there was a span of 12 bases. The CDR3 covers 13 residues. The germline CDR1 and CDR2 sequences are LNHDA and SQIVND (reference sequence). The CDR3 spells CASKEGVDYGYTF. Here the CDR3 DNA reads TGTGCCAGTAAGGAGGGGGTGGACTATGGCTACACCTTC.

The chain joins TRBV28 to TRBJ2-7; D is perhaps TRBD2 (6 bases). Germline values: CDR1 MDHEN, CDR2 SYDVKM. V was trimmed by 3 bases and J by 4 bases, leaving 13 bases between them. The CDR3 is 14 residues long. The CDR3 loop reads CASSFSWGTYEQYF. CDR3 bases: TGTGCCAGCAGTTTTAGCTGGGGGACTTACGAGCAGTACTTC.

The J gene is TRBJ2-3, the V gene TRBV6-1; D may be TRBD1 (6 bases). V lost 10 bases and J lost 2, with 13 bases in between. Germline-derived CDR1 and CDR2 are MNHNS and SASEGT. The CDR3 is made up of 13 amino acids. The CDR3 region is CATRTDLTDTQYF. The CDR3 nucleotides are TGTGCCACCAGGACAGATCTCACAGATACGCAGTATTTT.

The V gene is TRBV27, the J gene TRBJ2-6; D is ambiguous. The CDR3 is made up of 18 amino acids. The germline V gene encodes CDR1 MNHEY and CDR2 SMNVEV (reference sequence). The V and J ends lost 5 bases and 1 base respectively, with 18 bases between them. Here the CDR3 reads CASSTWAILSSGANVLTF. The CDR3 bases are TGTGCCAGCAGTACCTGGGCCATCCTATCTTCTGGGGCCAACGTCCTGACTTTC.

This clone came up a few times. V gene TRBV7-2 combines with J gene TRBJ1-5; the match to TRBD1 covers 9 bases. CDR1 is SGHTA and CDR2 is FQGNSA in the germline V gene. With 0 bases clipped from V and 4 bases from J, the junction kept 10 bases outside the gene matches. The CDR3 runs 18 residues. For the CDR3, the DNA is TGTGCCAGCAGCTTAGCCGGCCCGGGACAGGGTTTAAATCAGCCCCAGCATTTT. It yields the protein CASSLAGPGQGLNQPQHF.

This chain links TRBV6-5 with TRBJ2-3; 12 nucleotides align to TRBD2. V shed 0 bases, J shed 6 bases, and the junction held 4 bases outside the gene matches. The CDR3 is 16 amino acids. CDR1 is MNHEY, CDR2 SVGAGI, per germline. Written as DNA, the CDR3 is TGTGCCAGCAGTTACTCCCTGACTAGCGGGAGCGATACGCAGTATTTT. Encoded protein: CASSYSLTSGSDTQYF.

This clone has just a few counts. The V and J genes are TRBV25-1 and TRBJ1-2; possible D gene TRBD1, 6 bases. The CDR3 is made up of 14 amino acids. V lost 5 bases and J 4 bases, leaving 14 bases between the germline ends. Germline assignment: CDR1 MGHDK and CDR2 SYGVNS. The CDR3 region has the DNA TGTGCCAGCAGTCGGGAGGGGGTAACCTATGGCTACACCTTC. It translates to CASSREGVTYGYTF.

This sequence joins TRBV14 and TRBJ1-3; D is unclear. V was pared by 8 bases and J by 0 bases, with 11 bases between. Germline V gives CDR1 SGHDN, CDR2 FVKESK. The CDR3 is 14 residues long. In DNA form, the CDR3 reads TGTGCCAGCGGGAGCAGTCTCTCTGGAAACACCATATATTTT. Its translation is CASGSSLSGNTIYF.

The J gene is TRBJ2-3, the V gene TRBV5-4; 11 nucleotides match TRBD1. Trimming cost V 0 bases and J 6 bases; bases outside gene matches: 9. CDR1 is SGHNT and CDR2 is YYREEE in the germline V gene (reference sequence). The CDR3 contains 17 residues. For the CDR3, the DNA is TGTGCCAGCAGCTTGGCCGACCGGACAGGGGGCGTGGATACGCAGTATTTT. Protein: CASSLADRTGGVDTQYF.